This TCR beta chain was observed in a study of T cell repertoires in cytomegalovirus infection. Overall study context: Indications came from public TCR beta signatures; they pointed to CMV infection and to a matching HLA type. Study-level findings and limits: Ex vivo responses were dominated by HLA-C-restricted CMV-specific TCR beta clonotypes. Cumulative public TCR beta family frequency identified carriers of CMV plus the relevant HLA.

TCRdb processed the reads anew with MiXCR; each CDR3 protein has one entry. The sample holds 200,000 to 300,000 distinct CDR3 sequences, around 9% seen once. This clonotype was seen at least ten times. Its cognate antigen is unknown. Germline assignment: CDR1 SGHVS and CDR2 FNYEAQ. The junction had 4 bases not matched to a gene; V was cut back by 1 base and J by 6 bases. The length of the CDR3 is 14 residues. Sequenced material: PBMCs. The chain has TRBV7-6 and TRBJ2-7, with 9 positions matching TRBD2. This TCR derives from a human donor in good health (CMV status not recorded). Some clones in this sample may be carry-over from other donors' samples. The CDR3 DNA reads TGTGCCAGCAGCTTAGGCGGGGGGGCGGTCGAGCAGTACTTC. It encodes CASSLGGGAVEQYF.